This T cell receptor beta chain was captured by sequencing in a study of CXCR3-negative and CXCR3-positive naive CD8 T cells. Broader study findings: Hydrophobicity of TRB CDR3s was greater in CXCR3-positive naive cells than in CXCR3-negative naive cells. Naive subsets did not differ in surface CD5, and TRB CDR3 properties served to infer TCR strength.

The authors prepared UMI-labeled TRB cDNA libraries by 5' RACE. Reprocessing the 5' RACE reads, TCRdb reports a single entry for every CDR3 protein and omits DNA. The specimen's table records about 45,000 distinct CDR3 sequences. Of note for this clonotype: Its antigen is unknown.

Every CD8+ T cell subset underwent triplicate sorting at 250,000 to 300,000 cells apiece. The authors gated naive CD8+ T cells as CD45RO-CCR7+CD27+CD95-. The length of the CDR3 is 20 residues. The rearrangement links TRBV23-1 to TRBJ2-7; TCRdb's assignment of TRBD1 cannot be checked, as there is no DNA. TRBV23-1 is filed as an ORF, its function uncertain. This receptor was taken from a human donor in good health. Some clones in this sample may be carry-over from other donors' samples. Sequencing was performed on naive CXCR3- CD8+ T cells from blood. The subset denotes: CD45RO-CCR7+CD27+CD95- naive CD8+ T cells lacking CXCR3 (TNR3-). CDR3 residues: CASSQETGTGATIGTYEQYF.